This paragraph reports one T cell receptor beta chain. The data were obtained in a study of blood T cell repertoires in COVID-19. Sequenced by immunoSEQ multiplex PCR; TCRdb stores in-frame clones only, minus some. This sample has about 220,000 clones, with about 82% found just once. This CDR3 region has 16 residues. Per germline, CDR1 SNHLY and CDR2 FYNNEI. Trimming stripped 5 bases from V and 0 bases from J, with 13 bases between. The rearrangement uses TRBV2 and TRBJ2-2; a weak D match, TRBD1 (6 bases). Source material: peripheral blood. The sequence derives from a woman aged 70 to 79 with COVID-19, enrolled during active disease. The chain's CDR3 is CASSSGTYSNTGELFF. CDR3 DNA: TGTGCCAGCAGTTCCGGGACATACTCGAACACCGGGGAGCTGTTTTTT.